This TCR beta chain was identified in a study of blood T cell repertoires in COVID-19. Study summary: The United States, Italy and Spain supplied acute and convalescent COVID-19 samples. T cells, B-cell-depleted T cells, or PBMCs provided the cDNA or gDNA that served as material.

The CDR3 is 14 residues long. Trimming cost V 6 bases and J 6 bases; bases outside gene matches: 6. Germline V CDR1 and CDR2: WSHSY, SAAADI. Per the study methods: The assay estimated nucleated cells by amplifying reference gene primers. The repertoire was sequenced with immunoSEQ multiplex PCR; TCRdb's copy has only in-frame clones and lacks some. Clone size and the V and J calls come from that table; the DNA yielded D and trimming. The sample comprises 250,000 to 300,000 clones, around 87% of which are singletons, and around 3.6% rests with the top ten. V is TRBV10-2 and J is TRBJ1-4, with 8 nucleotides matching TRBD1. Sequencing used peripheral blood. The origin of this receptor is a man between 18 and 35 years old with active or convalescent COVID-19. The CDR3 loop is CASSEDRADEKLFF. The CDR3 bases are TGCGCCAGCAGCGAGGACAGGGCCGATGAAAAACTGTTTTTT.